This T cell receptor beta chain is from a study of radiation and T cells in renal cell carcinoma. Study in general: Nephrectomy followed 15 Gy stereotactic body radiation by 4 weeks.

Time point in this sample: baseline pretreatment blood. The treatment is: 15 Gy SBRT to primary tumor, nephrectomy 4 weeks later. CDR1 and CDR2 (germline): MDHEN, SYDVKM. V was shortened by 6 bases and J by 4 bases, with 9 bases between the two germline ends. The CDR3 is 13 residues long. The assay was immunoSEQ multiplex PCR, and TCRdb's table has in-frame clones only and misses some. The sample shows approximately 110,000 clones, roughly 80% of them seen only once. The specimen was blood, collected from a patient whose treatment included radiotherapy and nephrectomy. The chain carries TRBV28 and TRBJ1-4, with unresolved D. This TCR was sampled from a woman in her sixties or seventies with renal cell carcinoma. DNA for the CDR3: TGTGCCAGCAGAAGGAGGGTTAATGAAAAACTGTTTTTT. It is translated as CASRRRVNEKLFF.